This T cell receptor (beta chain) was obtained from a study of CD8 T cell repertoires and HIV-1 epitope variants (TCRdb year 2020). Broadly, across the study: Twenty-five peptides representing autologous and known Gag and Nef epitope variants were each used to stimulate T cells in separate culture wells. The control conditions were a CMV, EBV and flu peptide pool, the Ebola AY9 epitope as a negative control, and a well with no peptide. The epitopes tested covered three Gag epitope families plus Nef HW9 and YT9. T cells were enriched using the EasySep Human T Cell Enrichment Kit and then co-cultured with an equal number of autologous T cell-negative cells acting as antigen-presenting cells. Cultures were maintained for 10 days in IMDM with gentamicin, and half-media changes adding IL-2, IL-7 and IL-15 were performed on days 3 and 7. A 1M T cell aliquot was kept as an uncultured baseline condition, separate from the approximately 83 T cell cultures. A total of about 87 T cell cultures were run, with each culture condition done in triplicate except for one peptide, which was done in duplicate.

V was cut back by 5 bases and J by 0 bases, leaving a gap of 22 bases between them. Sequences MNHEY (CDR1) and SMNVEV (CDR2) are obtained from the germline V gene (reference sequence). Counted from cysteine to phenylalanine, this CDR3 has 18 amino acids. The kept DNA is CDR3 alone, 54 bases in frame from the first base. Study-level results and caveats: A few clonotypes recognized the Nef KF9 family and one clonotype recognized the HW9 family, while no responses to the TAALDMSHF plasma variant were seen. The assay identified only TCR beta chains and indicated proliferation to antigen, not T cell function or cytokine profile. Eight to ten antigen-specific TCR beta clonotypes were identified, and roughly 6 of them appeared cross-reactive for autologous or known escape epitope variants.

As regards this clone: The antigen this receptor binds is unknown. No base qualities exist here, and no much larger clone lies one base off it.

The EasySep Human CD8+ T Cell Enrichment Kit was used on day 10 to isolate CD8+ T cells from every culture. Sequencing of TCR beta CDR3 regions was performed at survey depth on the immunoSEQ platform. The QIAamp DNA micro kit was used to extract genomic DNA from every cultured and uncultured CD8+ T cell population. In the source study's methods: Samples with fewer than 5,000 productive reads were excluded, which removed about 6% of the 75 HIV peptide-stimulated cultures. A MANAFEST web app trimmed sequences to CDR3 and removed nonproductive sequences, CDR3s under 5 amino acids, and those not starting C or ending F/W. Clonotypes were classified as antigen-specific only if expansion was observed in at least 2 of 3 replicates versus the no-peptide control at FDR 0.01, only within one epitope family. A specific clonotype also had to show a frequency at least fivefold higher than in wells stimulated with peptides from other epitope families. TCRdb limited this immuneACCESS table to in-frame rearrangements with V and J called. A share of clones is missing; checked studies link under half to unresolved V genes, and the rest is unexplained. That table supplies the V and J calls and clone size; D and trimming were determined from the DNA. This sample gives 900 to 1,200 clones in total; just over 70% of them show up just once. Of the sample, 35% to 50% falls within the top ten clones.

Sample: cultured CD8+ T cells derived from PBMCs. The chain is made from TRBV27 and TRBJ2-5; the D gene assignment is ambiguous. The sequence came from a male donor with HIV. The CDR3 sequence is CASSPGPPGYPYQETQYF. The DNA sequence reads TGTGCCAGCAGTCCCGGACCCCCCGGTTACCCTTACCAAGAGACCCAGTACTTC.